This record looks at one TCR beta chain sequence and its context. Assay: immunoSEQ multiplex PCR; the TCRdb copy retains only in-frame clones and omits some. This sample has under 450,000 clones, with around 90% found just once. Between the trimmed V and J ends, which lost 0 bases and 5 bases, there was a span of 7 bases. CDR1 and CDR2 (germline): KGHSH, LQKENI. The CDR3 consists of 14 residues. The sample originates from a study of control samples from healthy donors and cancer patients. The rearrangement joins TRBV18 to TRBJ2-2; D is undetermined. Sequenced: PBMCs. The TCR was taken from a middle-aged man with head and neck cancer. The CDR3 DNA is TGTGCCAGCTCACCACCGGAAGTGACCGGGGAGCTGTTTTTT. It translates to CASSPPEVTGELFF. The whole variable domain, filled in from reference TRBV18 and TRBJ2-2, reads NAGVMQNPRHLVRRRGQEARLRCSPMKGHSHVYWYRQLPEEGLKFMVYLQKENIIDESGMPKERFSAEFPKEGPSILRIQQVVRGDSAAYFCASSPPEVTGELFFGEGSRLTVL.